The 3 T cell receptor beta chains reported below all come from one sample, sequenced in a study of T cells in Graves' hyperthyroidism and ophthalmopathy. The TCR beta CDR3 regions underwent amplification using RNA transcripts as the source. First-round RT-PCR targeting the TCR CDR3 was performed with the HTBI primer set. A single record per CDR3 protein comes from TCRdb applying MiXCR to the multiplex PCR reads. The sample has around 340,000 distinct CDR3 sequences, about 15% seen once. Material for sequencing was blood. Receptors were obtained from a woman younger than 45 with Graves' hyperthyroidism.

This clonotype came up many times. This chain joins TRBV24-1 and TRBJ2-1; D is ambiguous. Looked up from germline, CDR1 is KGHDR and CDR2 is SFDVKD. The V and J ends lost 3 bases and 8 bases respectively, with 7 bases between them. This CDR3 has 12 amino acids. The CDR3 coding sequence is TGTGCCACCAGTGATGTAAAGGATGAGCAGTTCTTC. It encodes CATSDVKDEQFF.

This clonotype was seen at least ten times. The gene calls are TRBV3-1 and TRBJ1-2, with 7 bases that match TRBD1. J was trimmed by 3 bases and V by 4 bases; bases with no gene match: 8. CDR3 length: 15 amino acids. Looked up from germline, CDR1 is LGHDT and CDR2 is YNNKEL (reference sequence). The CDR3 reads CASSLDVQGDYGYTF. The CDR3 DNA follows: TGTGCCAGCAGCCTCGACGTTCAGGGGGACTATGGCTACACCTTC.

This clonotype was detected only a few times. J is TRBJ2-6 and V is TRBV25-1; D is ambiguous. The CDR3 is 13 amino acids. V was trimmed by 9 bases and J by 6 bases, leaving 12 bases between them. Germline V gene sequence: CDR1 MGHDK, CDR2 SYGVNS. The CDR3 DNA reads TGTGCCAGGAGAAGGTTAGCGGCCAACGTCCTGACTTTC. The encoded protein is CARRRLAANVLTF.